This TCR beta chain derives from a study of PD-1 blockade in classical Hodgkin lymphoma. All the patients suffered relapse after autologous stem cell transplantation, and brentuximab vedotin exposure differed. Magnetic negative selection was used to purify CD4+ T cells from thawed PBMCs. Clones were sequenced by immunoSEQ multiplex PCR, and TCRdb holds only the in-frame ones, with some missing. Here the sample spans approximately 8,300 clones, around 77% being singletons. The material was CD4+ T cells from blood, obtained at baseline. This TCR came from a human donor with classical Hodgkin lymphoma.

CDR3 residues: CASSLSTEAFF. The CDR3 DNA follows: TGTGCCAGCAGCTTAAGCACTGAAGCTTTCTTT. The chain is built from TRBV7-8 and TRBJ1-1; D gene unclear. Trimming stripped 2 bases from V and 4 bases from J, with 2 bases between. This CDR3 has 11 amino acids. Germline V gives CDR1 SGHVS, CDR2 FQNEAQ.